This T cell receptor (beta chain) originates from a study of T cell responses to AZD1222 COVID-19 vaccine. General observations from the study: AZD1222 recipients seropositive at baseline numbered only five to seven.

A note on this clone: As yet, its antigen is unknown.

The protocol was immunoSEQ multiplex PCR, while the TCRdb copy is restricted to in-frame clones and leaves out a portion. The table lists more than 85,000 clones, about 91% of them singletons. Analyses pooled second doses at about 4 or about 12 weeks. The receptor was derived from an adult who received the AZD1222 COVID-19 vaccine. The source material was peripheral blood, sampled 28 days after the second AZD1222 dose.

The CDR3 region is CASSQVELAGGRKNIQYF. CDR3 bases: TGTGCCAGCAGCCAAGTCGAACTAGCGGGAGGGCGTAAAAACATTCAGTACTTC. V and J are TRBV3-1 (or the pseudogene TRBV3-2) and TRBJ2-4; TRBD2 matches 13 bases. The CDR3 covers 18 residues. Germline V gene lookup returns CDR1 LGHDT and CDR2 YNNKEL (reference sequence). The V and J ends lost 1 base and 4 bases, in that order; junction bases with no gene match: 7.